This TCR beta chain was sequenced in a study of T-cell memory formation after mild COVID-19. Overall study context: Largely, the TCR clusters proved donor specific.

TCRdb reprocessed the 5' RACE reads with MiXCR, giving one entry per CDR3 protein. Among more than 400,000 distinct CDR3 sequences, approximately 18% were seen once, and the ten largest hold around an eighth. Notes on the study in general: Pre-infection memory harbored some responding clones, suggesting cross-reactive memory joined.

Trimming left V 5 bases short and J 6 bases short, with 8 bases between. The V gene's germline CDR1 is MNHNY and CDR2 SVGAGI (reference sequence). This CDR3 is built from 11 residues. With regard to this clonotype: Its antigen is not known.

The TCR originated in an adult woman who had mild COVID-19 (a few samples of this study predate the infection). Cell type and time point are not known. The chain is built from TRBV6-6 and TRBJ2-7; the D is unclear. Source material: PBMCs or a T cell subset sorted from them (not recorded which). The CDR3 DNA sequence: TGTGCCAGCAGTCGGGTCGTCGAGCAGTACTTC. This translates into CASSRVVEQYF.